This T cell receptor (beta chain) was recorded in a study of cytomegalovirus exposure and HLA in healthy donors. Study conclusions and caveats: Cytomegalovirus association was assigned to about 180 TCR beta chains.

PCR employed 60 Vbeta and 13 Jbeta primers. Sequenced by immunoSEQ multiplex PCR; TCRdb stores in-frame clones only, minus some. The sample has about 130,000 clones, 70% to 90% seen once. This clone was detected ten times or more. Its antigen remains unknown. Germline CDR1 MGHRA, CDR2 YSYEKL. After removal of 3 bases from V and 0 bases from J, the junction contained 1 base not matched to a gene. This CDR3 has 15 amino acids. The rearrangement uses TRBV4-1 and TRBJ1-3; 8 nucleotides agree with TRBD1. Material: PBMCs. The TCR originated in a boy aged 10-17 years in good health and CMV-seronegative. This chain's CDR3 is CASSHDRGSGNTIYF. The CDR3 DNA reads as TGCGCCAGCAGCCACGACAGGGGCTCTGGAAACACCATATATTTT.